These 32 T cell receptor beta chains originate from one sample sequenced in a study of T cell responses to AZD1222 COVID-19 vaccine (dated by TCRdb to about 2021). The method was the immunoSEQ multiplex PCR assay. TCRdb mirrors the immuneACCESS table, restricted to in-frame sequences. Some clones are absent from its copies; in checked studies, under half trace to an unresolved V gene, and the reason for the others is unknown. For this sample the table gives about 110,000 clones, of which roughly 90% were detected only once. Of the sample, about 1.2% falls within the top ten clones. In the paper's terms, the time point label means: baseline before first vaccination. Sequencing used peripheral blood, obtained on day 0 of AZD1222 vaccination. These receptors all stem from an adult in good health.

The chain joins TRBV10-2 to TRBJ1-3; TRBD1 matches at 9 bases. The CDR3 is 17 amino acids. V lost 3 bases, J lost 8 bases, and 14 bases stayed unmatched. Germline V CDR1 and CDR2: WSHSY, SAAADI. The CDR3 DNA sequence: TGCGCCAGCAGTGATACAGGGGGCGCCCGTGTGGAGGACACCATATATTTT. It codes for CASSDTGGARVEDTIYF.

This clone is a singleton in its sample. CDR3 sequence reads: CASSYNRGMNGEAFF. The CDR3 coding sequence is TGTGCCAGCAGCTATAACAGGGGGATGAACGGTGAAGCTTTCTTT. This chain joins TRBV7-9 and TRBJ1-1; 8 bases match TRBD1. The CDR3 extends over 15 amino acids. J gave up 7 bases and V 4 bases, and 11 bases lay outside the gene matches. Looked up from germline, CDR1 is SEHNR and CDR2 is FQNEAQ (reference sequence).

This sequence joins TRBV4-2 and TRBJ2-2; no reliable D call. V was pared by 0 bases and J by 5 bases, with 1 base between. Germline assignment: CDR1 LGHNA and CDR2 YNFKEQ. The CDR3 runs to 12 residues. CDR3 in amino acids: CASSQDTGELFF. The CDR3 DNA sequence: TGTGCCAGCAGCCAAGATACCGGGGAGCTGTTTTTT.

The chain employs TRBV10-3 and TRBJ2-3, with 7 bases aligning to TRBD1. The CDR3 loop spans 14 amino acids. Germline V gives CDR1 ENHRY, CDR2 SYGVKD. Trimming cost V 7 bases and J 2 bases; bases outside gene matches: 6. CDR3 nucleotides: TGTGCCATCAAGGGGACAGACTACACAGATACGCAGTATTTT. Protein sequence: CAIKGTDYTDTQYF.

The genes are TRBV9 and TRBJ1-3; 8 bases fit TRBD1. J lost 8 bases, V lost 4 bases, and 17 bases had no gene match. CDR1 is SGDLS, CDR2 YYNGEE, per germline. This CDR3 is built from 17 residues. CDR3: CASSPNSQGARGYTIYF. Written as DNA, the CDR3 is TGTGCCAGCAGCCCTAATTCGCAGGGGGCGCGCGGATACACCATATATTTT. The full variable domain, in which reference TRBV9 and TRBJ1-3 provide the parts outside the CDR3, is DSGVTQTPKHLITATGQRVTLRCSPRSGDLSVYWYQQSLDQGLQFLIQYYNGEERAKGNILERFSAQQFPDLHSELNLSSLELGDSALYFCASSPNSQGARGYTIYFGEGSWLTVV.

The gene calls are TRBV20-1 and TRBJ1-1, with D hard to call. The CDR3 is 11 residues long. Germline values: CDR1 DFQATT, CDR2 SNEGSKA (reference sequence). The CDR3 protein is CSDSRSTEAFF. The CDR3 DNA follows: TGCAGCGACTCTCGGAGCACTGAAGCTTTCTTT.

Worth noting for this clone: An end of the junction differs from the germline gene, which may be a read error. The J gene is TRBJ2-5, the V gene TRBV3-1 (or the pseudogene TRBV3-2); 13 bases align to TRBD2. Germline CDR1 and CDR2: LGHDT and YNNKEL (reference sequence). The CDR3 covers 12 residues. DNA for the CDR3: TGTGCCAGCAGCATGGGACTAGCGGGATTCCACTTC. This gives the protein CASSMGLAGFHF.

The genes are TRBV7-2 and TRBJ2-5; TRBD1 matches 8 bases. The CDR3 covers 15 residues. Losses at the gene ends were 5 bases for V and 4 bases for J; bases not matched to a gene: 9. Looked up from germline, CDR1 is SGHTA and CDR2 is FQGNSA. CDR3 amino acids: CASSGPRQGTETQYF. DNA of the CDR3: TGTGCCAGCAGCGGACCCAGACAGGGGACAGAGACCCAGTACTTC.

CDR3 nucleotide sequence: TGTGCCAGCAGTTACCCGGACGGATCGAACACTGAAGCTTTCTTT. The encoded protein is CASSYPDGSNTEAFF. V gene TRBV6-2 or TRBV6-3 combines with J gene TRBJ1-1; D unclear. The CDR3 contains 15 residues. V was trimmed by 2 bases and J by 1 base, leaving 11 bases between them. Germline V gene sequence: CDR1 MNHEY, CDR2 SVGEGT.

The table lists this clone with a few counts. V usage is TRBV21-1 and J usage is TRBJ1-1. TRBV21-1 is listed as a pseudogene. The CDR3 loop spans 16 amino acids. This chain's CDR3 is CASSKTAGTMNTEAFF. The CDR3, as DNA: TGTGCCAGCAGCAAAACCGCAGGGACTATGAACACTGAAGCTTTCTTT.

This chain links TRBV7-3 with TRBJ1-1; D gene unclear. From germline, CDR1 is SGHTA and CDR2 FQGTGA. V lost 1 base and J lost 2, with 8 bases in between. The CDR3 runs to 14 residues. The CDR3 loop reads CASSLKADNTEAFF. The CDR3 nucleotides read TGTGCCAGCAGCTTAAAGGCAGACAACACTGAAGCTTTCTTT.

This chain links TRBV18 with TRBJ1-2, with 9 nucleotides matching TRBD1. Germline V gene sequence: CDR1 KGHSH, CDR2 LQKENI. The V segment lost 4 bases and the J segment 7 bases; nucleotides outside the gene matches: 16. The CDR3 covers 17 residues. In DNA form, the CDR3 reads TGTGCCAGCTCACTTATGGACAGGGGAGGTTCATCAGCTGGCTACACCTTC. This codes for CASSLMDRGGSSAGYTF.

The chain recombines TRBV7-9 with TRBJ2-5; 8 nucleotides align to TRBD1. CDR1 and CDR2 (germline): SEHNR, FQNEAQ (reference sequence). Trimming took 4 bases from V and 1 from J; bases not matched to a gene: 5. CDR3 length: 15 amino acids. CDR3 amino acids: CASSSTGGTQETQYF. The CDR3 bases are TGTGCCAGCAGCTCAACAGGGGGTACCCAAGAGACCCAGTACTTC.

CDR3 amino acids: CASGWEGSNQPQHF. In nucleotides, the CDR3 is TGTGCCAGCGGATGGGAAGGGAGCAATCAGCCCCAGCATTTT. The gene calls are TRBV2 and TRBJ1-5, with D unresolved. This CDR3 is 14 amino acids long. Per germline, CDR1 SNHLY and CDR2 FYNNEI. Deletions cut 8 bases from V and 1 base from J, with 12 bases between.

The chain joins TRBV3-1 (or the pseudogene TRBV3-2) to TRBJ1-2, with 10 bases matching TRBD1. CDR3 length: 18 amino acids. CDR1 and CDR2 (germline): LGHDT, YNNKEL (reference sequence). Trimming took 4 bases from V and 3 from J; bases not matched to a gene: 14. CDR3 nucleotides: TGTGCCAGCAGCCGGGGGTTTGGTGGGGGACAGGGGCACTATGGCTACACCTTC. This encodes CASSRGFGGGQGHYGYTF.

CDR3: CASSSDDTGELFF. In DNA form, the CDR3 reads TGTGCCAGCAGCTCGGACGACACCGGGGAGCTGTTTTTT. The genes are TRBV7-9 and TRBJ2-2; D not resolved. The germline V gene has CDR1 SEHNR and CDR2 FQNEAQ (reference sequence). The CDR3 has 13 amino acids. V dropped 4 bases and J dropped 3 bases, with 6 bases sitting between them.

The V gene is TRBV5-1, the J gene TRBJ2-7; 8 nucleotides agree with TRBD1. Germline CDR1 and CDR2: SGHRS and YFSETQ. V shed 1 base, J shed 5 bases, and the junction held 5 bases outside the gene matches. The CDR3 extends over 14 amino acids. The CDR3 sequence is CASSLTGGIDEQYF. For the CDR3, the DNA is TGCGCCAGCAGCTTGACAGGGGGTATCGACGAGCAGTACTTC.

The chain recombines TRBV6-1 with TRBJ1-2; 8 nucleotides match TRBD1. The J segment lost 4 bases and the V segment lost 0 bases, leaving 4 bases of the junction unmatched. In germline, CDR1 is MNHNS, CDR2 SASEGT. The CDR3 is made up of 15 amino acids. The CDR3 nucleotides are TGTGCCAGCAGTGAAGCAGGACAGGGAATCTATGGCTACACCTTC. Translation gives CASSEAGQGIYGYTF.

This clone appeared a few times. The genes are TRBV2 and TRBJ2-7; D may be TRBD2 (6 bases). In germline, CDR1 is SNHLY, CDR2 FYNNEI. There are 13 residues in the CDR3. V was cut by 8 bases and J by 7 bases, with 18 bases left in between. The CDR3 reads CASRYSGLGEQYF. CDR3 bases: TGTGCCAGCCGTTACAGCGGGTTAGGGGAGCAGTACTTC.

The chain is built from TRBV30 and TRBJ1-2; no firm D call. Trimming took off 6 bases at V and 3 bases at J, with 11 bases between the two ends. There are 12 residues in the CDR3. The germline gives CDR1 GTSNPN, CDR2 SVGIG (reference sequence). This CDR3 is CACSGAYYGYTF. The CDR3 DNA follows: TGTGCCTGTTCAGGCGCCTACTATGGCTACACCTTC.

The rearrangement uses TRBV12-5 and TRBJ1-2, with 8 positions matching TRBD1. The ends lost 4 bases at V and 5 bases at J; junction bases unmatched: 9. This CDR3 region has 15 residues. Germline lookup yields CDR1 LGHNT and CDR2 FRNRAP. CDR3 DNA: TGTGCTAGTGGTTCATGGACAGGGCAAGGATATGGCTACACCTTC. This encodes CASGSWTGQGYGYTF.

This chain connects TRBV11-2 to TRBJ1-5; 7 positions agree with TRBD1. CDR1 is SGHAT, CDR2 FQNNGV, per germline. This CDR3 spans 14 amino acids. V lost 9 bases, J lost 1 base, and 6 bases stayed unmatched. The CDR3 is CASKTGPSNQPQHF. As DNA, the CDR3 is TGTGCCAGTAAGACAGGGCCGAGCAATCAGCCCCAGCATTTT.

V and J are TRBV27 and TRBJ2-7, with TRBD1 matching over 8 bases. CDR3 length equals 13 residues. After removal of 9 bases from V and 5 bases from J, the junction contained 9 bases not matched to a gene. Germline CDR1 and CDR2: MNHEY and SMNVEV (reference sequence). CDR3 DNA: TGTGCCAGTCCGGACAGGGAAAGCGACGAGCAGTACTTC. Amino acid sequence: CASPDRESDEQYF.

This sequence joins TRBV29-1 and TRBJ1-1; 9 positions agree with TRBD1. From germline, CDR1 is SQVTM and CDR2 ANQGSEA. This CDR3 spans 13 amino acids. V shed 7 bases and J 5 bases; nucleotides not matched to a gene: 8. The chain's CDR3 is CSARDREATEAFF. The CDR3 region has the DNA TGCAGCGCACGGGACAGGGAGGCGACTGAAGCTTTCTTT.

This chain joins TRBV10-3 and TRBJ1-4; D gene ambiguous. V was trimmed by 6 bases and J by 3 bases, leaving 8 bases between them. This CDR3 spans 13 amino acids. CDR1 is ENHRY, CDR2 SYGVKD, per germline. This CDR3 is CAIRERSNEKLFF. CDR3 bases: TGTGCCATCAGAGAGAGATCTAATGAAAAACTGTTTTTT.

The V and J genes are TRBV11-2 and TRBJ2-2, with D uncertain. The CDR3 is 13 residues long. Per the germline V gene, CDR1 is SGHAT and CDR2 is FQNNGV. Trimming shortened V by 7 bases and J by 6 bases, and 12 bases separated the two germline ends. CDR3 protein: CASTVFSPGELFF. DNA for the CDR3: TGTGCCAGCACCGTCTTCTCCCCCGGGGAGCTGTTTTTT.

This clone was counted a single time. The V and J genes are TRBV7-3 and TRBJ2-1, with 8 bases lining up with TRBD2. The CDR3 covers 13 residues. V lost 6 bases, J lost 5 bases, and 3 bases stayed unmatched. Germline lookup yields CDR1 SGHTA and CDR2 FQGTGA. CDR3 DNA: TGTGCCAGCAGGAGGCGGGAGGACAATGAGCAGTTCTTC. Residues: CASRRREDNEQFF. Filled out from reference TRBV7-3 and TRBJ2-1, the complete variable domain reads GAGVSQTPSNKVTEKGKYVELRCDPISGHTALYWYRQSLGQGPEFLIYFQGTGAADDSGLPNDRFFAVRPEGSVSTLKIQRTERGDSAVYLCASRRREDNEQFFGPGTRLTVL.

CDR3 sequence reads: CASSVVGSPNEKLFF. The CDR3 bases are TGTGCCAGCAGCGTAGTAGGGTCCCCTAATGAAAAACTGTTTTTT. V gene TRBV9 combines with J gene TRBJ1-4; no reliable D call. The CDR3 is made up of 15 amino acids. Germline loops: CDR1 SGDLS, CDR2 YYNGEE. V shed 0 bases and J shed 3 bases, with 9 bases lying between them.

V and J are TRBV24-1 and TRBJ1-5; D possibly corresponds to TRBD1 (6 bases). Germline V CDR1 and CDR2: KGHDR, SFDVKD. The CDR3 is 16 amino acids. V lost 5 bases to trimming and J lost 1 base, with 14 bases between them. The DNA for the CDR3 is TGTGCCACCAGTGGTGGCACAGGGAACAGCAATCAGCCCCAGCATTTT. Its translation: CATSGGTGNSNQPQHF.

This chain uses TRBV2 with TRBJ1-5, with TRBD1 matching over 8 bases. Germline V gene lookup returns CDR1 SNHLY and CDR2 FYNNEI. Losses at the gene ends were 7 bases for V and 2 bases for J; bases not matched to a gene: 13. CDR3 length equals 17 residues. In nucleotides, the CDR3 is TGTGCCAGCACCATATCGTTGACAGGGGAGGGCAATCAGCCCCAGCATTTT. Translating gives CASTISLTGEGNQPQHF.

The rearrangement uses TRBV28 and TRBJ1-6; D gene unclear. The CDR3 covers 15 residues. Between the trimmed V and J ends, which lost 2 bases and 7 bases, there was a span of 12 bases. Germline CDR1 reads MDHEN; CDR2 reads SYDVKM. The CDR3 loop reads CASSLTNRGNSPLHF. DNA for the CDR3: TGTGCCAGCAGTTTAACGAACCGGGGAAATTCACCCCTCCACTTT.

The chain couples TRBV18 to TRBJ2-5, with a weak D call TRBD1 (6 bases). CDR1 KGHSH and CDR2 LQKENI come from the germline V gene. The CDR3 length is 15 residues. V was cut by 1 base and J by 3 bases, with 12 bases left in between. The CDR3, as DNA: TGTGCCAGCTCACCACTTGCAGGGGCGGAAGAGACCCAGTACTTC. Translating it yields CASSPLAGAEETQYF.